This entry describes one T cell receptor (beta chain). V trimming: 5 bases; J trimming: 1 base; junction bases outside the gene matches: 8. Germline V gene lookup returns CDR1 LNHDA and CDR2 SQIVND (reference sequence). The CDR3 consists of 17 residues. Assay: immunoSEQ multiplex PCR; the TCRdb copy retains only in-frame clones and omits some. This table holds roughly 1.5 million clones, around 98% found once. The sample belongs to a study of shared clonotypes between healthy human individuals. The clonotype was recovered from a man aged 30-40 years in good health. Sequenced input: naive CD4+ T cells sorted from blood. The subset denotes: CD45RA+ positively selected. The V gene is TRBV19, the J gene TRBJ2-1, with TRBD1 matching over 10 bases. CDR3: CASSFRWGQGSYNEQFF. Written as DNA, the CDR3 is TGTGCCAGTAGTTTTCGTTGGGGACAGGGGTCCTACAATGAGCAGTTCTTC.